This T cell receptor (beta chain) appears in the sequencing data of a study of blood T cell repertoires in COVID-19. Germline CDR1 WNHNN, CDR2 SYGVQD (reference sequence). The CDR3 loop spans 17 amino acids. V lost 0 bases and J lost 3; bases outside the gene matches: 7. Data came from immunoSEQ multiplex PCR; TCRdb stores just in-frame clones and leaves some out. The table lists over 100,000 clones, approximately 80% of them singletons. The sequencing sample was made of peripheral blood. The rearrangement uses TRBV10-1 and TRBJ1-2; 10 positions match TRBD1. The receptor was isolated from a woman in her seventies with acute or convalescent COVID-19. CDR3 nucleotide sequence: TGCGCCAGCAGTGAGTCGACACCGGGACAGGGGTACTATGGCTACACCTTC. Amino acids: CASSESTPGQGYYGYTF.